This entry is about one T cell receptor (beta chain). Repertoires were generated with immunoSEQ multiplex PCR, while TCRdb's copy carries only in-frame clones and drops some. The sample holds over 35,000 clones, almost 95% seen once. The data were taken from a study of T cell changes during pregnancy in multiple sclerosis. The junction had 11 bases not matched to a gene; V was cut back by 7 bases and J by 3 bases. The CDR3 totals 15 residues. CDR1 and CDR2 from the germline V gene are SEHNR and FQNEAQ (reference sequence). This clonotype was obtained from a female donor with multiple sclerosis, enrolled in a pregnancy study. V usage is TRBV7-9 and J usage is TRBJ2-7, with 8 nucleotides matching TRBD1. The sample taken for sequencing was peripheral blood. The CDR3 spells CASTHETGGNYEQYF. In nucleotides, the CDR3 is TGTGCCAGCACACACGAAACAGGGGGAAACTACGAGCAGTACTTC.